These 9 T cell receptor beta chains originate from one sample sequenced in a study of T-cell reconstitution after alpha-beta-depleted transplantation in children. Preparation of the TCRbeta library was carried out with unique molecular identifiers. TCRdb reprocessed the PCR reads via MiXCR and lists one record per CDR3 protein. The top ten hold around 36% of the sample, which has a few hundred thousand distinct CDR3 sequences, roughly a quarter seen once. The sample consisted of PBMCs, taken before TCRalphabeta/CD19-depleted stem cell transplant. Every receptor here comes from a boy in the first two years of life with Wiskott-Aldrich syndrome, due to receive a stem cell transplant.

As DNA, the CDR3 is TGCGCCAGCCTCTCTATAGGGGCAGATACGCAGTATTTT. Protein sequence: CASLSIGADTQYF. The chain links TRBV4-1 to TRBJ2-3; tentative D call: TRBD1 (5 bases). The CDR3 contains 13 residues. The V end lost 8 bases, the J end lost 4 bases, and 13 bases lay between the germline ends. Per the germline V gene, CDR1 is MGHRA and CDR2 is YSYEKL.

This clonotype was picked up a small number of times. The junction departs from germline at one end; a sequencing error may be responsible. The J gene is TRBJ2-3, the V gene TRBV12-3 or TRBV12-4; D is unresolved. The CDR3 has 12 residues. This CDR3 reads CASSLDRDTQYF. The DNA for the CDR3 is TGTGCCAGCAGCTTAGACCGTGATACGCAGTATTTT.

In this sample, this clonotype turned up a few times. Germline and junction disagree at one end, which may indicate a read error. CDR3 DNA sequence: TGTGCCAGCAGTTTAGCGGCTAGCGGGAGTTACGAGCAGTACTTC. Translated: CASSLAASGSYEQYF. The V call is TRBV5-1, the J call TRBJ2-7; 10 bases map to TRBD2. CDR1 and CDR2 (germline): SGHRS, YFSETQ. The CDR3 totals 15 residues.

This clonotype was counted a few times. V and J are TRBV20-1 and TRBJ2-1; the match to TRBD2 covers 10 bases. The germline CDR1 and CDR2 sequences are DFQATT and SNEGSKA (reference sequence). V shed 7 bases and J 9 bases; nucleotides not matched to a gene: 6. This CDR3 is built from 12 residues. CDR3 region: CSVISGRFEQFF. Here the CDR3 DNA reads TGCAGTGTGATTAGCGGGAGGTTTGAGCAGTTCTTC.

This chain joins TRBV9 and TRBJ2-3; 10 bases are a match to TRBD2. Germline CDR1 is SGDLS and CDR2 is YYNGEE. V lost 0 bases, J lost 4 bases, and 2 bases stayed unmatched. The CDR3 is 15 residues long. In nucleotides, the CDR3 is TGTGCCAGCAGCGTAGCTCTAGCGGGAGCAGATACGCAGTATTTT. This sequence encodes CASSVALAGADTQYF. Complete variable domain (other parts from reference TRBV9 and TRBJ2-3): DSGVTQTPKHLITATGQRVTLRCSPRSGDLSVYWYQQSLDQGLQFLIQYYNGEERAKGNILERFSAQQFPDLHSELNLSSLELGDSALYFCASSVALAGADTQYFGPGTRLTVL.

V usage is TRBV7-9 and J usage is TRBJ2-4; 7 bases map to TRBD2. After removal of 1 base from V and 4 bases from J, the junction contained 7 bases not matched to a gene. The CDR3 is made up of 16 amino acids. Per the germline V gene, CDR1 is SEHNR and CDR2 is FQNEAQ (reference sequence). The CDR3 reads CASSLEGRESKNIQYF. CDR3 bases: TGTGCCAGCAGCTTAGAGGGGCGGGAGTCAAAAAACATTCAGTACTTC.

This clonotype has only a few counts. The chain employs TRBV20-1 and TRBJ2-5, with TRBD2 as a possible D gene (5 bases). The length of the CDR3 is 12 residues. The V gene's germline CDR1 is DFQATT and CDR2 SNEGSKA (reference sequence). The CDR3 protein is CIADSDQETQYF. CDR3 DNA sequence: TGCATTGCCGATAGCGACCAAGAGACCCAGTACTTC.

V usage is TRBV12-2 and J usage is TRBJ1-1. TRBV12-2 is an annotated pseudogene. CDR3 size: 14 residues. The CDR3 nucleotides are TGTGCAAGTCGTGCGGGCCTATCAAACACTGAAGCTTTCTTT. Its protein is CASRAGLSNTEAFF.

This clonotype was counted between two and nine times. V is TRBV7-8 and J is TRBJ1-4; D gene ambiguous. This CDR3 is 12 amino acids long. Germline V gives CDR1 SGHVS, CDR2 FQNEAQ. V was trimmed by 5 bases and J by 6 bases, leaving 7 bases between them. The CDR3 DNA is TGTGCCAGCAGCCCCCGACATGAAAAACTGTTTTTT. Translating gives CASSPRHEKLFF. The variable domain in full, with the rest retrieved from reference TRBV7-8 and TRBJ1-4, is GAGVSQSPRYKVAKRGQDVALRCDPISGHVSLFWYQQALGQGPEFLTYFQNEAQLDKSGLPSDRFFAERPEGSVSTLKIQRTQQEDSAVYLCASSPRHEKLFFGSGTQLSVL.